This TCR beta chain appears in the sequencing data of a study of CD8 T cells in ankylosing spondylitis. Findings and caveats of the study: A TCR beta motif of under 10 highly homologous variants seemed to mark ankylosing spondylitis blood. The authors reported significant enrichment of disease-linked clones in matched ankylosing spondylitis synovial fluid. In synovial fluid and blood from reactive arthritis, some motif variants were previously reported. Disease-linked clones were CD8+ and relatively rare in peripheral blood.

5'-RACE, quantitative and with molecular barcodes, yielded the TCR beta libraries. TCRdb processed the 5' RACE reads anew with MiXCR; each CDR3 protein has one entry. Altogether about 330,000 distinct CDR3 sequences are present, 7% to 9% being singletons, with the ten largest covering roughly 15%. This clonotype was seen a handful of times. The antigen is undetermined. J gave up 9 bases and V 10 bases, and 13 bases lay outside the gene matches. This CDR3 region has 15 residues. Germline lookup yields CDR1 MNHNS and CDR2 SASEGT. The receptor was derived from a male donor with ankylosing spondylitis. The gene calls are TRBV6-1 and TRBJ2-1, with 12 bases aligning to TRBD2. The material sequenced was blood, either unsorted or a sorted T cell fraction (not recorded which). CDR3 amino acids: CATAGLAGGLTEQFF. The CDR3 DNA follows: TGTGCCACCGCGGGGCTAGCGGGAGGGCTCACTGAGCAGTTCTTC.